Below, 29 T cell receptor beta chains from the same sample are listed, as sequenced in a study of blood T cell repertoires in COVID-19. Measured with immunoSEQ multiplex PCR; TCRdb has only the in-frame clones, and not every one. The profile shows approximately 140,000 clones, 80% to 90% of them singletons. Specimen: PBMCs or T cells enriched from blood (not recorded which). The origin of the receptors is a man aged 40-50 years with acute COVID-19.

The chain combines TRBV5-1 with TRBJ2-3, with 7 bases fitting TRBD1. The ends lost 1 base at V and 0 bases at J; junction bases unmatched: 8. This CDR3 contains 17 residues. Looked up from germline, CDR1 is SGHRS and CDR2 is YFSETQ. The CDR3: CASSLPLTGLSTDTQYF. The CDR3 coding sequence is TGCGCCAGCAGCTTGCCCTTGACAGGGCTTAGCACAGATACGCAGTATTTT. Full variable domain (outside the CDR3, taken from reference TRBV5-1 and TRBJ2-3): KAGVTQTPRYLIKTRGQQVTLSCSPISGHRSVSWYQQTPGQGLQFLFEYFSETQRNKGNFPGRFSGRQFSNSRSEMNVSTLELGDSALYLCASSLPLTGLSTDTQYFGPGTRLTVL.

This clone was recorded only once. The sample carries other DNA sequences with the same CDR3. The chain recombines TRBV28 with TRBJ1-4; 7 bases are a match to TRBD1. This CDR3 is built from 14 residues. The V gene's germline CDR1 is MDHEN and CDR2 SYDVKM. V trimming: 3 bases; J trimming: 7 bases; junction bases outside the gene matches: 5. The CDR3 loop is CASSLEGAREKLFF. CDR3 sequence (DNA): TGTGCCAGCAGTTTGGAGGGGGCGCGTGAAAAACTGTTTTTT.

The genes are TRBV6-4 and TRBJ2-1, with 9 bases matching TRBD1. The germline V gene has CDR1 MRHNA and CDR2 SNTAGT. The CDR3 totals 15 residues. V gave up 4 bases and J gave up 8 bases; unmatched junction bases: 9. The CDR3 loop reads CASSVRGQGIDEQFF. In nucleotides, the CDR3 is TGTGCCAGCAGTGTCAGGGGACAGGGTATCGATGAGCAGTTCTTC.

This clone showed up just once. The chain is built from TRBV19 and TRBJ1-5; no definite D call. Trimming shortened V by 3 bases and J by 1 base, and 13 bases separated the two germline ends. The CDR3 is 16 amino acids. Per the germline V gene, CDR1 is LNHDA and CDR2 is SQIVND (reference sequence). The DNA for the CDR3 is TGTGCCAGTAGTATCCCCCCACAAGTAAGCAATCAGCCCCAGCATTTT. Translation: CASSIPPQVSNQPQHF.

This chain connects TRBV7-3 to TRBJ2-5; D is possibly TRBD1 (6 bases). Deletions cut 1 base from V and 1 base from J, with 13 bases between. Germline V gene lookup returns CDR1 SGHTA and CDR2 FQGTGA. CDR3 length: 16 residues. The CDR3 sequence is CASSLRGTILQETQYF. The CDR3 DNA reads as TGTGCCAGCAGCTTAAGAGGGACAATACTCCAAGAGACCCAGTACTTC.

By share of the sample, this clone is medium-sized (0.01 to 0.1%). The sample contains more than one DNA sequence encoding this CDR3. The chain links TRBV5-4 to TRBJ1-5; perhaps TRBD1 as D (6 bases). Germline V gene lookup returns CDR1 SGHNT and CDR2 YYREEE (reference sequence). V lost 0 bases and J 0 bases, leaving 10 bases between the germline ends. The CDR3 totals 16 residues. The CDR3 sequence is CASSLDGQFSNQPQHF. In nucleotides, the CDR3 is TGTGCCAGCAGCTTGGACGGACAGTTTAGCAATCAGCCCCAGCATTTT.

CDR3 nucleotides: TGTGCCACCAGTGATGTTGGAACCAGGGGTGCCGGGGAGCTGTTTTTT. This translates into CATSDVGTRGAGELFF. The V and J genes are TRBV24-1 and TRBJ2-2, with D possibly being TRBD1 (6 bases). V lost 3 bases to trimming and J lost 6 bases, with 16 bases between them. Looked up from germline, CDR1 is KGHDR and CDR2 is SFDVKD. This CDR3 has 16 amino acids.

This rearrangement joins TRBV13 to TRBJ1-1; D gene ambiguous. V was pared by 4 bases and J by 1 base, with 13 bases between. The CDR3 is 15 amino acids. CDR1 is PRHDT and CDR2 is FYEKMQ in the germline V gene (reference sequence). CDR3 residues: CASSSRRQANTEAFF. For the CDR3, the DNA is TGTGCCAGCAGCTCCCGGAGGCAAGCGAACACTGAAGCTTTCTTT.

The chain carries TRBV28 and TRBJ1-1; D is ambiguous. Germline loops: CDR1 MDHEN, CDR2 SYDVKM. Trimming pared 4 bases from V and 7 bases from J, leaving 22 bases between. The CDR3 length is 16 residues. The DNA for the CDR3 is TGTGCCAGCAGTTCCCCTTCATATGTGGGTAGGAGTGAAGCTTTCTTT. This codes for CASSSPSYVGRSEAFF.

This sequence joins TRBV2 and TRBJ2-1; TRBD1 might be the D (6 bases). The CDR3 runs to 14 residues. CDR1 and CDR2 from the germline V gene are SNHLY and FYNNEI. Trimming took off 8 bases at V and 1 base at J, with 12 bases between the two ends. The CDR3 reads CASETGTSYNEQFF. The CDR3 nucleotides are TGTGCCAGCGAAACCGGGACATCCTACAATGAGCAGTTCTTC.

The CDR3 reads CASSPATGIVSPLHF. CDR3 DNA: TGTGCCAGCAGCCCAGCGACAGGGATTGTTTCACCCCTCCACTTT. The chain is built from TRBV7-9 and TRBJ1-6, with TRBD1 identical over 7 bases. Germline loops: CDR1 SEHNR, CDR2 FQNEAQ (reference sequence). Trimming at V came to 5 bases and at J to 9 bases, leaving 10 bases not matched to a gene. The CDR3 runs to 15 residues.

This chain joins TRBV5-4 and TRBJ1-2, with 11 bases matching TRBD1. Germline lookup yields CDR1 SGHNT and CDR2 YYREEE (reference sequence). Germline trimming cut 4 bases from V and 6 bases from J; bases unmatched to any gene: 5. The CDR3 is 14 amino acids. The CDR3 DNA follows: TGTGCCAGCAGCCCAGGACAGGGGGCCGATGGCTACACCTTC. Protein sequence: CASSPGQGADGYTF.

The chain is built from TRBV7-2 and TRBJ1-3; D gene unclear. Per the germline V gene, CDR1 is SGHTA and CDR2 is FQGNSA. V was clipped by 3 bases and J by 0 bases, with 9 bases between them. The CDR3 is 15 amino acids. CDR3 in amino acids: CASSFGVNSGNTIYF. For the CDR3, the DNA is TGTGCCAGCAGCTTTGGAGTGAACTCTGGAAACACCATATATTTT.

The rearrangement joins TRBV4-1 to TRBJ2-7; 8 bases align to TRBD2. The CDR3 loop spans 16 amino acids. The ends lost 0 bases at V and 7 bases at J; junction bases unmatched: 11. Germline CDR1 and CDR2: MGHRA and YSYEKL. The DNA for the CDR3 is TGCGCCAGCAGCCAAGATTTGGGCGGGGGGCAGGGAGAGCAGTACTTC. The encoded protein is CASSQDLGGGQGEQYF.

J is TRBJ2-7 and V is TRBV27; 9 nucleotides agree with TRBD1. Looked up from germline, CDR1 is MNHEY and CDR2 is SMNVEV (reference sequence). The CDR3 loop spans 15 amino acids. V lost 0 bases, J lost 0 bases, and 0 bases stayed unmatched. The CDR3: CASSLSQGASYEQYF. The CDR3 bases are TGTGCCAGCAGTTTATCACAGGGGGCCTCCTACGAGCAGTACTTC.

This clone was counted a few times. The chain joins TRBV11-3 to TRBJ2-1; a possible D gene is TRBD2 (6 bases). V gave up 1 base and J gave up 1 base, with 8 bases separating them. Germline CDR1 is SGHNT and CDR2 is YENEEA. This CDR3 region has 15 residues. CDR3 bases: TGTGCCAGCAGCTTAGGACGGGAGTCCTACAATGAGCAGTTCTTC. It codes for CASSLGRESYNEQFF.

The V gene is TRBV5-1, the J gene TRBJ1-3, with a tentative D call TRBD1 (5 bases). Trimming shortened V by 0 bases and J by 0 bases, and 7 bases separated the two germline ends. The germline V gene encodes CDR1 SGHRS and CDR2 YFSETQ. The CDR3 has 15 amino acids. The CDR3 nucleotides are TGCGCCAGCAGCTTGGGACAGAGCTCTGGAAACACCATATATTTT. Translated, it gives CASSLGQSSGNTIYF.

The chain employs TRBV6-4 and TRBJ2-2; a weak D match, TRBD2 (5 bases). The ends were cut back, 3 bases at V and 7 bases at J, with 9 bases in the middle. The CDR3 has 13 amino acids. The germline CDR1 and CDR2 sequences are MRHNA and SNTAGT. The CDR3 bases are TGTGCCAGCAGTGATCGGGATGACGGGGAGCTGTTTTTT. Its translation: CASSDRDDGELFF.

Comments on this clone: Other nucleotide sequences from this sample produce the same CDR3. The chain uses TRBV7-3 and TRBJ2-3; TRBD2 might be the D (6 bases). This CDR3 contains 14 residues. Looked up from germline, CDR1 is SGHTA and CDR2 is FQGTGA. Trimming took off 3 bases at V and 0 bases at J, with 7 bases between the two ends. The DNA for the CDR3 is TGTGCCAGCAGCTTGGGGACTAGCACAGATACGCAGTATTTT. Protein sequence: CASSLGTSTDTQYF.

The V call is TRBV27, the J call TRBJ2-2, with TRBD2 identical over 14 bases. The germline V gene has CDR1 MNHEY and CDR2 SMNVEV (reference sequence). This CDR3 has 16 amino acids. The junction had 2 bases not matched to a gene; V was cut back by 4 bases and J by 4 bases. CDR3 region: CASSWGLAGATGELFF. The CDR3 bases are TGTGCCAGCAGTTGGGGACTAGCGGGAGCCACCGGGGAGCTGTTTTTT.

Of note for this clone: Different DNA sequences within this sample yield the same CDR3. This sequence joins TRBV19 and TRBJ2-2, with TRBD2 matching over 15 bases. CDR3 size: 18 residues. The trim removed 5 bases at V and 4 bases at J, leaving 8 bases unmatched. Germline V gene lookup returns CDR1 LNHDA and CDR2 SQIVND (reference sequence). The DNA of the CDR3 is TGTGCCAGTAGTCCAGGACTAGCGGGGGGGCGTGTCACCGGGGAGCTGTTTTTT. Translated: CASSPGLAGGRVTGELFF.

The chain joins TRBV11-3 to TRBJ2-5; 12 bases line up with TRBD1. Trimming removed 3 bases from V and 5 bases from J; junction bases left unmatched: 4. Germline CDR1 SGHNT, CDR2 YENEEA. CDR3 length equals 15 residues. CDR3 DNA sequence: TGTGCCAGCAGCTTGGGGACAGGGGGCACGGAGACCCAGTACTTC. Its translation: CASSLGTGGTETQYF.

The chain uses TRBV28 and TRBJ2-6; a weak D match, TRBD1 (5 bases). Between the trimmed V and J ends, which lost 8 bases and 1 base, there was a span of 15 bases. The germline V gene has CDR1 MDHEN and CDR2 SYDVKM. The CDR3 is 16 amino acids. Here the CDR3 reads CASYRGMGSGANVLTF. The CDR3 DNA reads TGTGCCAGCTATAGGGGAATGGGGTCTGGGGCCAACGTCCTGACTTTC.

The rearrangement joins TRBV6-5 to TRBJ1-1; possibly TRBD1 for D (6 bases). CDR3 length: 14 residues. V was pared by 2 bases and J by 0 bases, with 7 bases between. CDR1 and CDR2 from the germline V gene are MNHEY and SVGAGI. This CDR3 is CASSYQGLNTEAFF. The CDR3 coding sequence is TGTGCCAGCAGTTACCAGGGGCTGAACACTGAAGCTTTCTTT.

The gene calls are TRBV7-2 and TRBJ2-7, with D unresolved. Germline V lookup: CDR1 SGHTA, CDR2 FQGNSA. V dropped 0 bases and J dropped 0 bases, with 12 bases sitting between them. The CDR3 has 16 amino acids. The CDR3 DNA sequence: TGTGCCAGCAGCTTAGCGGCCGGAGCGAGCTCCTACGAGCAGTACTTC. Translated: CASSLAAGASSYEQYF.

This clone was observed a single time. V is TRBV28 and J is TRBJ1-6, with D possibly being TRBD1 (6 bases). CDR1 and CDR2 from the germline V gene are MDHEN and SYDVKM. CDR3 length: 16 amino acids. Trimming took 0 bases from V and 7 from J, leaving 13 bases between them. CDR3 sequence reads: CASSLWVGGENSPLHF. In nucleotides, the CDR3 is TGTGCCAGCAGTTTATGGGTAGGGGGAGAAAATTCACCCCTCCACTTT.

This clone came up once. This rearrangement joins TRBV18 to TRBJ1-2, with D unresolved. Trimming took off 2 bases at V and 3 bases at J, with 7 bases between the two ends. This CDR3 is built from 13 residues. The germline V gene encodes CDR1 KGHSH and CDR2 LQKENI. CDR3 in amino acids: CASSPNGDYGYTF. CDR3 bases: TGTGCCAGCTCACCAAACGGGGACTATGGCTACACCTTC.

The chain combines TRBV2 with TRBJ2-3; TRBD2 matches at 11 bases. The CDR3 totals 20 residues. Germline lookup yields CDR1 SNHLY and CDR2 FYNNEI. V lost 2 bases and J lost 2; bases outside the gene matches: 15. This CDR3 reads CASSEPPWLAGGSFTDTQYF. CDR3 coding DNA: TGTGCCAGCAGTGAACCCCCGTGGCTAGCGGGAGGTTCTTTCACAGATACGCAGTATTTT.

The rearrangement joins TRBV3-1 (or the pseudogene TRBV3-2) to TRBJ2-1; 10 bases agree with TRBD1. CDR1 is LGHDT and CDR2 is YNNKEL in the germline V gene (reference sequence). This CDR3 is built from 15 residues. J lost 8 bases, V lost 2 bases, and 6 bases had no gene match. The CDR3: CASSQPGQGWDEQFF. In DNA, the CDR3 is TGTGCCAGCAGCCAACCGGGACAGGGGTGGGATGAGCAGTTCTTC.